The rows below give T cell receptor beta chains drawn from one sample of a study of T cell repertoires in cytomegalovirus infection. MiXCR, applied by TCRdb to the reads, yields one record per CDR3 protein. The data hold about 890,000 distinct CDR3 sequences, with approximately 32% observed a single time. These receptors lack a known antigen. The material was cultured CD8+ T cells from PBMCs, obtained from culture after CMV antigen stimulation. The receptors stem from a human donor in good health (CMV status not recorded). Some clones in this sample may be carry-over from other donors' samples. The CDR3 runs from the conserved cysteine through the conserved F or W. A D gene is named only where the DNA matches it firmly. Size is omitted from some rows. Given values are once, few, many or a class for expanded clones.

size	V	J	D	CDR3	DNA
many	TRBV7-2	TRBJ2-1	.	CASFDGGWYNEQFF	TGTGCCAGCTTCGACGGTGGGTGGTACAATGAGCAGTTCTTC
.	TRBV20-1	TRBJ1-2	TRBD1	CSAREGAGGRGYTF	TGCAGTGCTAGAGAGGGGGCAGGGGGCCGTGGCTACACCTTC
.	TRBV7-9	TRBJ1-5	.	CASTQGGGNQPQHF	TGTGCCAGCACCCAAGGGGGGGGGAATCAGCCCCAGCATTTT
many	TRBV7-2	TRBJ2-1	.	CASSLGGQGLYNEQFF	TGTGCCAGCAGCTTAGGGGGTCAGGGCCTCTACAATGAGCAGTTCTTC
few	TRBV6-5	TRBJ1-1	.	CASSDHLGTEAFF	TGTGCCAGTTCCGACCACCTGGGAACTGAAGCTTTCTTT
.	TRBV7-9	TRBJ2-7	TRBD1	CASSPGTGVLYEQYF	TGTGCCAGCAGTCCCGGGACAGGGGTCCTGTACGAGCAGTACTTC
.	TRBV7-4	TRBJ1-1	.	CASSLGAGVGTEAFF	TGTGCCAGCAGCTTAGGGGCAGGGGTGGGCACTGAAGCTTTCTTT
many	TRBV7-2	TRBJ2-3	TRBD2	CASSPPGRYSGGPNEDTQYF	TGTGCCAGCAGCCCCCCAGGCAGATATAGCGGGGGGCCGAACGAAGATACGCAGTATTTT
.	TRBV27	TRBJ1-5	.	CASSRRKGVSNQPQHF	TGTGCCAGCAGCCGCCGCAAAGGGGTCAGCAATCAGCCCCAGCATTTT
few	TRBV5-4	TRBJ2-2	.	CASSPSDGELFF	TGTGCCAGCAGCCCCTCAGACGGGGAGCTGTTTTTT
.	TRBV9	TRBJ2-1	TRBD2	CASSVAGSGVYNEQFF	TGTGCCAGCAGCGTAGCGGGTAGCGGGGTCTACAATGAGCAGTTCTTC
few	TRBV27	TRBJ1-4	.	CASRGRFDEKLFF	TGTGCCAGCCGAGGGAGGTTTGATGAAAAACTGTTTTTT
few	TRBV27	TRBJ2-1	TRBD1	CASSSAQGRGYNEQFF	TGTGCCAGCAGTTCCGCACAGGGGAGAGGGTACAATGAGCAGTTCTTC
many	TRBV7-6	TRBJ2-5	TRBD2	CASSPKASGGQETQYF	TGTGCCAGCAGCCCGAAGGCTAGCGGGGGGCAAGAGACCCAGTACTTC
few	TRBV7-6	TRBJ2-1	TRBD1	CASRSGQGEYEQFF	TGTGCCAGCAGATCGGGACAGGGGGAATACGAGCAGTTCTTC
.	TRBV7-9	TRBJ1-2	.	CASSIREDYGYTF	TGTGCCAGCAGTATTAGGGAGGACTATGGCTACACCTTC
many	TRBV7-6	TRBJ2-1	.	CASSLVARYNEQFF	TGTGCCAGCAGCTTAGTTGCAAGATACAATGAGCAGTTCTTC
.	TRBV4-1	TRBJ2-2	.	CASSQAGVTGELFF	TGCGCCAGCAGCCAAGCGGGGGTCACCGGGGAGCTGTTTTTT
few	TRBV10-3	TRBJ2-2	.	CAIHSGNTGELFF	TGTGCCATCCATTCAGGGAACACCGGGGAGCTGTTTTTT
.	TRBV7-9	TRBJ2-5	.	CASSLAQDYQETQYF	TGTGCCAGCAGCTTAGCCCAGGACTACCAAGAGACCCAGTACTTC
few	TRBV6-2/TRBV6-3	TRBJ2-5	.	CASSYSFGGETQYF	TGTGCCAGCAGTTACTCCTTTGGCGGGGAGACCCAGTACTTC
.	TRBV6-5	TRBJ1-2	.	CASSSHRQDGYTF	TGTGCCAGCAGTTCCCACCGACAAGATGGCTACACCTTC
.	TRBV7-9	TRBJ2-1	TRBD1	CASSRDSINEQFF	TGTGCCAGCAGCCGGGACAGTATCAATGAGCAGTTCTTC
many	TRBV7-6	TRBJ2-3	TRBD2	CASSHPGLAGGPDTQYF	TGTGCCAGCAGCCACCCGGGACTAGCGGGGGGCCCGGATACGCAGTATTTT
.	TRBV12-5	TRBJ1-4	.	CASGLVQGQATNEKLFF	TGTGCTAGTGGTTTGGTACAGGGACAAGCAACTAATGAAAAACTGTTTTTT
.	TRBV4-1	TRBJ1-2	.	CASSQGPGAWGGYTF	TGCGCCAGCAGCCAAGGCCCAGGTGCCTGGGGGGGCTACACCTTC
.	TRBV5-3	TRBJ2-3	.	CASSLDVGTDTQYF	TGTGCCAGCAGCTTGGACGTGGGCACGGATACGCAGTATTTT